This T cell receptor beta chain was captured by sequencing in a study of cytomegalovirus exposure and HLA in healthy donors (dated 2017 in TCRdb). Looking at the study overall: In an earlier analysis of fewer than 750 of the donors, 276 Gb of sequence data and 90 million to 120 million unique TCR beta sequences from 150 million to 200 million T cells were reported. Genome-wide SNP genotypes for about 55% of the roughly 670 donors were used in a later genetic analysis, which treated that subset as a discovery cohort. A later analysis re-analyzed previously published TCR beta repertoires from approximately 700 donors and added high-resolution HLA genotyping to study TCR occurrence patterns. The aim of the study was to test whether cataloging public T cell receptors could identify signatures of past pathogen exposure. To decide whether each TCR beta V gene segment behaved as functional or pseudogenic, an earlier analysis of some 600 of the donors relied on high-throughput TCR beta sequencing. Across 398 genotyped donors of the cohort, an average of about 250,000 unique TCR beta nucleotide sequences per donor were sequenced, and roughly 17% of those sequences were non-productive. Of the 398 genotyped donors, approximately 82% fell in the genetic ancestry cluster associated with self-reported Caucasian donors. Besides the first cohort of under 700 subjects, a separate validation cohort made up of 120 different subjects was used. Because of strong linkage in the cohort, four to six DR-DQ haplotypes were treated as single units for association and clustering. The later analysis used no new phenotypic data to find candidate immune exposures, relying instead on TCR beta sequences and their occurrence across donors. The number of typed donors differed by locus: roughly 620-640 for A, B, C, DRB1 and DQB1; 522 for DQA1; 606 for DPA1; and some 450 for DPB1. Class I and class II HLA loci were covered by the typing at four-digit resolution. The study used immunosequencing to profile the T cell repertoires of 666 subjects and linked those repertoires to cytomegalovirus serostatus. An early release covering around 630 HLA-typed donors comprised approximately 300 gigabases of sequencing data and 85 million or so unique TCR sequences. Every repertoire in the discovery cohort had been generated on one and the same sequencing platform. The study combined high-throughput TCR immunosequencing, statistical association of individual TCRs with disease status, and machine learning to predict cytomegalovirus infection status. Alongside the repertoire data, information on donor age, sex, ethnicity and CMV serostatus was compiled. Results the study describes overall, beyond this receptor: Strong co-occurrence of HLA alleles, especially DR and DQ, made assigning TCR associations to individual alleles difficult. Presence/absence analyses assumed roughly uniform sequencing depth across donors, an assumption that may not hold. A later analysis associated some 17,000 TCR beta sequences with specific HLA alleles at a false discovery rate of 0.05. Because counts were too low, approximately 15 rarely observed V segments, including chromosome 9 orphons, were excluded from the earlier analysis of some 540 of the donors. The classifier was reported to diagnose cytomegalovirus status with high specificity and sensitivity in both the original and validation cohorts. The authors suggested that the approach could potentially be generalized to other disease states and immunological phenotypes. Because the 87-base-pair reads could not distinguish some IMGT-functional V segments, including TRBV6-2 and TRBV6-3, those segments were excluded. Because HLA typing was unavailable for some donors at each locus, only the typed subset was used in association tests. In a later genetic analysis, fewer N-insertions in productive TCRs were reported among donors in an Asian-associated ancestry cluster than the approximately 630-donor mean. A further reported finding was that TCR beta sequences accurately predicted the HLA-A and HLA-B alleles for most subjects in the first cohort. An association between a missense DCLRE1C variant and V-gene and J-gene trimming of TCR beta chains was found in a later genetic analysis and replicated in an independent cohort. In a later analysis, most CMV-associated TCR beta chains were found to appear HLA-restricted, with HLA associations seemingly driven largely by CMV exposure. Most TCR sequences were observed very rarely across donors, whereas some public TCRs were present in many individuals. A later analysis found that TCR association rates varied across HLA loci, with DRB1 alleles showing the most associated TCRs and HLA-C alleles the fewest. A total of 150 to 200 TCR beta chains were listed by the study as associated with cytomegalovirus. The sequencing pipeline was judged likely to have produced a cluster of highly shared sequence variants as a technical artifact. In an earlier analysis of approximately 590 of the donors, most TCR beta V segments appeared in productive rearrangements about 87% or about 30% of the time, broadly matching IMGT annotations. The cohort was sequenced for TCR beta chains only, and without alpha or paired-chain data the features that could be detected were limited. Compared with equally common non-associated chains, HLA-associated TCR beta chains in a later analysis were more clonally expanded and had lower generation probabilities. In vitro tests confirmed that a few of the cytomegalovirus-associated TCR beta chains recognize cytomegalovirus antigens. The only immune exposure information available for the cohort was CMV serostatus. Linkage disequilibrium might explain the correlated functional status among segregating V segments, but an unknown experimental factor could not be ruled out. Several of the top co-occurrence clusters appeared to be linked to parvovirus B19, influenza, CMV and Epstein-Barr virus, according to a later analysis.

A remark on this clone: This receptor's antigen is unknown. Base qualities are not recorded, but no much larger clone differs from it by a single base.

In total, fewer than 750 healthy bone marrow donors made up the cohort. At the time of sampling, every cohort member was nominally healthy, though immune exposures that went unrecorded were likely present. The donor tested CMV seropositive and was one of the 289 seropositive cohort members. A peripheral blood sample was provided by each donor, and peripheral blood mononuclear cells were used for TCR beta sequencing. Genomic DNA extraction from the blood cell samples was performed with the Qiagen DNeasy Blood Extraction Kit. The method behind the library was the immunoSEQ multiplex PCR assay. A mixture of 60 forward primers for TCR Vbeta segments and 13 reverse primers for TCR Jbeta segments was used in the multiplex PCR. The CDR3 region of rearranged TCR beta genes was amplified from genomic DNA by a multiplex PCR assay. On the Illumina HiSeq System, the amplified TCR beta libraries were sequenced as 87-base-pair reads. In the paper's pipeline: A later analysis tallied 80 million to 95 million unique TCR beta chains across the 660 or so repertoires, and some 10 million of those chains were shared by two or more donors. Raw reads were error-corrected and collapsed into unique sequences by a nearest-neighbor algorithm in which closely related sequences were merged to remove PCR and sequencing errors. CDR3 sequences were aligned to IMGT reference sequences to assign V, D and J gene segments. Each retained sequence needed at least a six-nucleotide match to both a V gene segment and a J gene segment. A rearrangement was called productive if the CDR3 had no stop codons and remained in frame with V and J, and every other rearrangement was called non-productive. Following IMGT convention, CDR3 was defined as the stretch from the second conserved V-encoded cysteine up to the conserved J-encoded phenylalanine. The earlier analysis of 587 of the donors excluded sequences that lacked an unambiguous match to a single V gene segment. An earlier analysis of under 750 of the donors called V segments functional above 56.7% productive rearrangements and segregating when the between-donor standard deviation exceeded 5%. A statistical classification framework was built to diagnose cytomegalovirus status from the catalog of TCR beta chain sequences. V and J gene assignment, in a later analysis, came from comparing TCR nucleotide sequences with IMGT/GENE-DB human TR gene sequences. In a later analysis, CDR3 sequences and most-parsimonious VDJ recombination scenarios were assigned using the TCRdist pipeline. In a later analysis, every TCR beta chain was defined by the combination of its CDR3 amino acid sequence and its V-gene family, and reads without a unique V-gene family were dropped. In a later analysis, 450 to 600 highly shared, low-generation-probability nucleotide sequences were removed to address suspected cross-contamination and a sequencing artifact. In a later analysis, a clonal expansion index was calculated for each public chain from normalized within-repertoire ranks of inferred template counts. A later analysis computed generation probabilities with a VDJ recombination model fitted to out-of-frame rearrangements, and checked the results against IGoR. A later analysis scored TCR-TCR, TCR-HLA and TCR-CMV co-occurrence with hypergeometric tests, applying a repertoire-size bias correction to TCR pairs. A later analysis estimated false discovery rates by permuting HLA or CMV assignments 20 times. A later analysis grouped co-occurring TCRs with DBSCAN, adding TCRdist sequence similarity when clustering within HLA-allele-positive subsets. Co-occurrence clustering excluded repertoires with fewer than 30,000 or more than 120,000 public chains, plus five with anomalous nucleotide sharing. The source is immuneACCESS, and TCRdb retained only in-frame sequences with V and J called. Part of the clones is not carried over; for the studies checked, unresolved V genes explain less than half of this, and the remainder is unexplained. The V and J calls and clone size were taken over from that table, and D and trimming were inferred from the DNA. The sample includes 150,000 to 200,000 clones, with over 70% observed a single time. 1.4% of the sample goes to the ten largest clones.

V loses 5 bases, J loses 5 bases, and the germline ends lie 15 bases apart. The CDR3 runs 14 amino acids, cysteine and phenylalanine included. The entry retains the CDR3 DNA only, 42 bases that are in frame from base 1. CDR1 is given as SSHAT and CDR2 as FNYEAQ, both from the germline V gene (reference sequence). The sample taken for sequencing was PBMCs. The rearranged segments are TRBV7-7 and TRBJ2-5; the D gene is perhaps TRBD2, from 6 matching bases. The TCR was taken from a young woman in good health and CMV-seropositive. The CDR3 amino acid sequence is: CASSPGLTGETQYF. The DNA sequence is TGTGCCAGCAGCCCGGGACTTACTGGGGAGACCCAGTACTTC.